One and the same sample provided the 16 T cell receptor beta chains below, sequenced in a study of a mutant IDH1 vaccine in newly diagnosed glioma. Method: immunoSEQ multiplex PCR; TCRdb's copy keeps in-frame clones and lacks some. The sample holds about 38,000 clones, around 82% seen once. Documented time point: baseline, week 1 (first vaccination visit). Treatment of the sample: pre-vaccination baseline after standard-of-care therapy. The specimen comprised PBMCs, sampled from a glioma patient treated with radiotherapy, temozolomide or both. All receptors derive from a man aged 35-49 years with glioma. Some clones in this sample may be carry-over from other donors' samples.

The rearrangement uses TRBV2 and TRBJ2-7; TRBD1 aligns across 7 bases. After removal of 7 bases from V and 7 bases from J, the junction contained 10 bases not matched to a gene. The CDR3 is 13 amino acids. CDR1 is SNHLY, CDR2 FYNNEI, per germline. For the CDR3, the DNA is TGTGCCAGCATGGGGACAGCCTACTGGGAGCAGTACTTC. It specifies CASMGTAYWEQYF.

The chain is built from TRBV7-6 and TRBJ2-3; 7 nucleotides align to TRBD2. This CDR3 is built from 16 residues. The junction had 6 bases not matched to a gene; V was cut back by 3 bases and J by 0 bases. Germline lookup yields CDR1 SGHVS and CDR2 FNYEAQ. This chain's CDR3 is CASSFPRAGSTDTQYF. CDR3 sequence (DNA): TGTGCCAGCAGCTTTCCGAGAGCGGGAAGCACAGATACGCAGTATTTT.

This chain links TRBV10-3 with TRBJ2-2, with a weak D call TRBD1 (5 bases). The V and J ends lost 6 bases and 7 bases respectively, with 6 bases between them. Germline loops: CDR1 ENHRY, CDR2 SYGVKD. CDR3 length equals 11 residues. Written as DNA, the CDR3 is TGTGCCATCAGACAGGACGGGGAGCTGTTTTTT. Its translation is CAIRQDGELFF.

The J gene is TRBJ2-7, the V gene TRBV6-1; D remains unclear. This CDR3 comprises 15 residues. Per germline, CDR1 MNHNS and CDR2 SASEGT. V was shortened by 2 bases and J by 5 bases, with 16 bases between the two germline ends. The CDR3 spells CASSETPGGPNEQYF. The CDR3 bases are TGTGCCAGCAGTGAAACCCCCGGCGGCCCCAACGAGCAGTACTTC.

V and J are TRBV6-5 and TRBJ2-7, with 7 bases lining up with TRBD1. V shed 7 bases, J shed 3 bases, and the junction held 12 bases outside the gene matches. The germline CDR1 and CDR2 sequences are MNHEY and SVGAGI. This CDR3 region has 15 residues. CDR3 loop: CASTPTYRGYYEQYF. CDR3 sequence (DNA): TGTGCCAGCACCCCGACATACAGGGGATACTACGAGCAGTACTTC.

This chain connects TRBV11-2 to TRBJ2-5; 7 bases match TRBD2. This CDR3 has 14 amino acids. V was pared by 5 bases and J by 5 bases, with 8 bases of the junction left unmatched. Per germline, CDR1 SGHAT and CDR2 FQNNGV. CDR3 DNA: TGTGCCAGCAGCGGGGGGGTGGCAGGGGAGACCCAGTACTTC. Translation: CASSGGVAGETQYF.

This clone has a handful of counts. This chain links TRBV27 with TRBJ1-1; D unclear. The V end was cut by 0 bases, the J end by 4 bases, with 12 bases between. In germline, CDR1 is MNHEY, CDR2 SMNVEV (reference sequence). The CDR3 totals 15 residues. The CDR3 DNA reads TGTGCCAGCAGTTTATCAGGGAAGAGGAGCACTGAAGCTTTCTTT. Translated: CASSLSGKRSTEAFF.

This clone was seen only a few times. CDR3 amino acids: CASSPTQGGDTEAFF. CDR3 nucleotide sequence: TGCGCCAGCAGCCCAACACAGGGGGGGGACACTGAAGCTTTCTTT. The chain couples TRBV5-1 to TRBJ1-1; the match to TRBD1 covers 8 bases. CDR1 and CDR2 (germline): SGHRS, YFSETQ. V was pared by 4 bases and J by 3 bases, with 8 bases of the junction left unmatched. The CDR3 covers 15 residues.

V usage is TRBV19 and J usage is TRBJ2-3; 7 nucleotides agree with TRBD1. This CDR3 has 16 residues. Germline CDR1 and CDR2: LNHDA and SQIVND (reference sequence). Trimming at V came to 4 bases and at J to 1 base, leaving 8 bases not matched to a gene. CDR3 protein: CASSKLTGSGTDTQYF. CDR3 DNA: TGTGCCAGTAGTAAATTGACAGGGAGCGGCACAGATACGCAGTATTTT.

This chain connects TRBV7-9 to TRBJ1-1; D possibly corresponds to TRBD1 (6 bases). V was cut by 1 base and J by 10 bases, with 16 bases left in between. There are 14 residues in the CDR3. Germline CDR1 is SEHNR and CDR2 is FQNEAQ (reference sequence). The CDR3 DNA follows: TGTGCCAGCAGCTTAGAAACAGGGCTAAAGGGAGCTTTCTTT. As protein: CASSLETGLKGAFF.

The J gene is TRBJ2-5, the V gene TRBV4-3; D ambiguous. CDR1 is LGHNA and CDR2 is YSLEER in the germline V gene. Trimming removed 0 bases from V and 7 bases from J, with 12 bases in between. The CDR3 length is 14 residues. Written as DNA, the CDR3 is TGCGCCAGCAGCCAAGATACCAGTAGAGGGACCCAGTACTTC. It codes for CASSQDTSRGTQYF.

This rearrangement joins TRBV27 to TRBJ2-7; D is unclear. Germline loops: CDR1 MNHEY, CDR2 SMNVEV (reference sequence). The CDR3 runs 14 residues. V lost 6 bases and J 1 base, leaving 13 bases between the germline ends. CDR3 in amino acids: CASRVSSESYEQYF. The CDR3 DNA is TGTGCCAGCAGGGTTTCAAGTGAATCCTACGAGCAGTACTTC.

V is TRBV7-6 and J is TRBJ2-7, with 9 positions matching TRBD1. The trim removed 5 bases at V and 7 bases at J, leaving 6 bases unmatched. Germline V gene data show CDR1 as SGHVS and CDR2 as FNYEAQ. The length of the CDR3 is 13 residues. The CDR3 reads CASSPRDRVEQYF. CDR3 nucleotides: TGTGCCAGCAGCCCCCGGGACAGGGTAGAGCAGTACTTC. The variable domain in full, completed from reference TRBV7-6 and TRBJ2-7, reads GAGVSQSPRYKVTKRGQDVALRCDPISGHVSLYWYRQALGQGPEFLTYFNYEAQQDKSGLPNDRFSAERPEGSISTLTIQRTEQRDSAMYRCASSPRDRVEQYFGPGTRLTVT.

This clone turned up a few times. The chain joins TRBV5-5 to TRBJ2-5; 7 nucleotides agree with TRBD2. This CDR3 region has 13 residues. In germline, CDR1 is SGHKS, CDR2 YYEKEE (reference sequence). The trim removed 5 bases at V and 5 bases at J, leaving 6 bases unmatched. CDR3 bases: TGTGCCAGCAGTGGGAGCGGGGACGAGACCCAGTACTTC. Translation gives CASSGSGDETQYF.

The CDR3: CASSETGGGSDTQYF. CDR3 coding DNA: TGTGCCAGCAGTGAAACAGGGGGGGGATCAGATACGCAGTATTTT. The rearrangement links TRBV6-4 to TRBJ2-3, with TRBD1 as a possible D gene (8 bases). Germline CDR1 reads MRHNA; CDR2 reads SNTAGT. With 3 bases removed from V and 4 bases from J, the gap between germline ends came to 14 bases. CDR3 length equals 15 residues.

The V call is TRBV5-6, the J call TRBJ1-4; possible D gene TRBD1, 6 bases. The CDR3 has 15 residues. V was cut by 0 bases and J by 7 bases, with 13 bases left in between. Germline V lookup: CDR1 SGHDT, CDR2 YYEEEE. The CDR3 DNA sequence: TGTGCCAGCAGCTTGGGGACAGCCACCGGTGAAAAACTGTTTTTT. This sequence encodes CASSLGTATGEKLFF.